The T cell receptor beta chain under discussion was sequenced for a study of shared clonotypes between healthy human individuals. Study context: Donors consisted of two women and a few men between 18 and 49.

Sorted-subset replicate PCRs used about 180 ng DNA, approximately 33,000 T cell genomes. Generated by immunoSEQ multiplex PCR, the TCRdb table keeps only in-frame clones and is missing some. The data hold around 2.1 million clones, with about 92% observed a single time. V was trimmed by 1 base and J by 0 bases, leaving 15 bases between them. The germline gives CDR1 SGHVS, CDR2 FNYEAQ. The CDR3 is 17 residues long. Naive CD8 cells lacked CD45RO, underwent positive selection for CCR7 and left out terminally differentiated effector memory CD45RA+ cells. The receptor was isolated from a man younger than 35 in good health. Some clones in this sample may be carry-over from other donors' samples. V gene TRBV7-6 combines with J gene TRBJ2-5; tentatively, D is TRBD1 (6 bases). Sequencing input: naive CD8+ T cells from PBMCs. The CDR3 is CASSLDFTGSDQETQYF. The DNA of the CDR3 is TGTGCCAGCAGCTTAGATTTCACAGGGTCGGACCAAGAGACCCAGTACTTC.